This T cell receptor (beta chain) was sequenced in a study of T cells in Graves' hyperthyroidism and ophthalmopathy. V dropped 5 bases and J dropped 2 bases, with 13 bases sitting between them. This CDR3 contains 13 residues. Germline loops: CDR1 DFQATT, CDR2 SNEGSKA (reference sequence). Amplification targeted TCR beta CDR3 regions from RNA transcripts. TCR CDR3 regions were first amplified by RT-PCR with HTBI primers. TCRdb called the multiplex PCR reads again in MiXCR, with one record for every CDR3 protein. The sample lists approximately 400,000 distinct CDR3 sequences, about 18% occurring once. The receptor's source is a woman between 18 and 29 years old with Graves' hyperthyroidism. What was sequenced was blood. The J gene is TRBJ2-7, the V gene TRBV20-1; unclear D gene. The CDR3 spells CSALRGLTYEQYF. CDR3 DNA sequence: TGCAGTGCTCTTCGAGGCCTTACCTACGAGCAGTACTTC.